These 26 T cell receptor beta chains came from one sample sequenced in a study of blood T cell repertoires in COVID-19 (dated by TCRdb to about 2020). The receptor library was made with the immunoSEQ multiplex PCR assay. TCRdb obtained this table from immuneACCESS and retained in-frame rearrangements with V and J assigned. These tables miss some clones; where compared with another copy, unresolved V genes account for less than half of the shortfall, and the remainder is unexplained. The sample table holds approximately 60,000 clones, of which more than 65% were seen once. The top ten clonotypes cover approximately 5% of the sample. The sample comprised peripheral blood. The receptor set was obtained from a human donor in a cohort sampled during active COVID-19.

The rearrangement uses TRBV5-5 and TRBJ2-3; 8 bases fit TRBD2. Germline lookup yields CDR1 SGHKS and CDR2 YYEKEE (reference sequence). The CDR3 sequence is 16 residues long. V was pared by 5 bases and J by 2 bases, with 10 bases of the junction left unmatched. In DNA, the CDR3 is TGTGCCAGCAGTCCCATAGCGGGACCTTCCACAGATACGCAGTATTTT. It codes for CASSPIAGPSTDTQYF. Full variable domain (rest looked up from reference TRBV5-5 and TRBJ2-3): DAGVTQSPTHLIKTRGQQVTLRCSPISGHKSVSWYQQVLGQGPQFIFQYYEKEERGRGNFPDRFSARQFPNYSSELNVNALLLGDSALYLCASSPIAGPSTDTQYFGPGTRLTVL.

The chain uses TRBV6-5 and TRBJ1-2, with TRBD1 matching over 9 bases. CDR3 length: 15 residues. Germline values: CDR1 MNHEY, CDR2 SVGAGI. With 5 bases clipped from V and 8 bases from J, the junction kept 12 bases outside the gene matches. CDR3 DNA sequence: TGTGCCAGCAGTCAACTAACCGGGACAGGGAAGGGCTACACCTTC. Translation: CASSQLTGTGKGYTF.

V gene TRBV5-5 combines with J gene TRBJ1-2, with unresolved D. This CDR3 spans 12 amino acids. The germline V gene encodes CDR1 SGHKS and CDR2 YYEKEE (reference sequence). V lost 4 bases to trimming and J lost 5 bases, with 9 bases between them. The CDR3 sequence: CASSAEMYGYTF. In nucleotides, the CDR3 is TGTGCCAGCAGCGCGGAAATGTATGGCTACACCTTC.

This rearrangement joins TRBV19 to TRBJ1-2, with 9 bases aligning to TRBD1. CDR3 length: 13 amino acids. V gave up 8 bases and J gave up 7 bases; unmatched junction bases: 8. Germline V lookup: CDR1 LNHDA, CDR2 SQIVND (reference sequence). CDR3 region: CASRGTGSGGYTF. CDR3 in DNA: TGTGCCAGTCGGGGGACAGGGTCCGGTGGCTACACCTTC.

The chain recombines TRBV18 with TRBJ1-5; D gene ambiguous. The germline V gene has CDR1 KGHSH and CDR2 LQKENI. Trimming took 4 bases from V and 4 from J, leaving 11 bases between them. This CDR3 is 14 amino acids long. Here the CDR3 reads CASSRELENQPQHF. CDR3 nucleotides: TGTGCCAGCTCACGCGAATTGGAGAATCAGCCCCAGCATTTT.

This clone is a singleton in its sample. This chain connects TRBV7-2 to TRBJ2-7, with 8 positions matching TRBD2. V lost 6 bases to trimming and J lost 6 bases; unmatched junction nucleotides: 7. There are 13 residues in the CDR3. From germline, CDR1 is SGHTA and CDR2 FQGNSA. DNA for the CDR3: TGTGCCAGCAGTTGGACTAGCTTCCGCGAGCAGTACTTC. The encoded protein is CASSWTSFREQYF.

The rearrangement joins TRBV5-1 to TRBJ2-3, with 8 nucleotides matching TRBD2. This CDR3 has 15 residues. The V gene end was trimmed by 2 bases and the J gene end by 3 bases; junction bases not matched to a gene: 5. Germline V lookup: CDR1 SGHRS, CDR2 YFSETQ. CDR3 in DNA: TGCGCCAGCAGCTTAGCGGGGGCCGGGACAGATACGCAGTATTTT. Translated: CASSLAGAGTDTQYF.

This chain connects TRBV9 to TRBJ1-5; 9 bases are a match to TRBD1. The CDR3 has 15 amino acids. V lost 3 bases and J lost 3; bases outside the gene matches: 4. Germline V CDR1 and CDR2: SGDLS, YYNGEE. The CDR3 DNA sequence: TGTGCCAGCAGCGCTGGACAGGGGACCAATCAGCCCCAGCATTTT. It is translated as CASSAGQGTNQPQHF.

The J gene is TRBJ2-7, the V gene TRBV28; D not certain. V was pared by 4 bases and J by 2 bases, with 9 bases between. Germline CDR1 and CDR2: MDHEN and SYDVKM. The CDR3 covers 13 residues. CDR3 region: CASSSKFPYEQYF. For the CDR3, the DNA is TGTGCCAGCAGTTCTAAGTTCCCCTACGAGCAGTACTTC.

The chain recombines TRBV7-9 with TRBJ2-3; 12 nucleotides match TRBD2. Germline loops: CDR1 SEHNR, CDR2 FQNEAQ (reference sequence). The V segment lost 5 bases and the J segment 4 bases; nucleotides outside the gene matches: 4. The CDR3 consists of 15 residues. The CDR3 DNA sequence: TGTGCCAGCAGCCCTCTAGCGGGGGGGCCAGATACGCAGTATTTT. It codes for CASSPLAGGPDTQYF.

Only a few counts were recorded for this clone. V usage is TRBV15 and J usage is TRBJ1-4, with a weak D call TRBD1 (6 bases). The CDR3 loop spans 17 amino acids. Germline V gene sequence: CDR1 LNHNV, CDR2 YYDKDF (reference sequence). Trimming pared 5 bases from V and 8 bases from J, leaving 24 bases between. This CDR3 is CATSPTLKTGTGEKLFF. CDR3 nucleotides: TGTGCCACCAGCCCCACCCTCAAGACAGGAACGGGGGAAAAACTGTTTTTT.

The chain uses TRBV27 and TRBJ1-2; 7 bases agree with TRBD1. Unmatched junction bases numbered 15, after V lost 8 bases and J lost 0 bases. The length of the CDR3 is 17 residues. Germline values: CDR1 MNHEY, CDR2 SMNVEV (reference sequence). CDR3 coding DNA: TGTGCCAGCTCAAATCTTATATCAGGGGGAGCTAACTATGGCTACACCTTC. This sequence encodes CASSNLISGGANYGYTF.

V and J are TRBV3-1 (or the pseudogene TRBV3-2) and TRBJ1-1; D uncertain. This CDR3 is 14 amino acids long. The germline V and J ends were trimmed by 4 bases and 5 bases, with 14 bases remaining between them. Germline CDR1 and CDR2: LGHDT and YNNKEL (reference sequence). CDR3 DNA: TGTGCCAGCAGCCGCGCGGAGAAGAGGACTGAAGCTTTCTTT. Amino acids: CASSRAEKRTEAFF.

The CDR3 region is CASRPGTGKGEAFF. In DNA, the CDR3 is TGTGCCAGCAGACCAGGGACAGGGAAGGGTGAAGCTTTCTTT. The chain uses TRBV6-5 and TRBJ1-1; 9 bases agree with TRBD1. V was clipped by 6 bases and J by 7 bases; unmatched bases: 9. From germline, CDR1 is MNHEY and CDR2 SVGAGI. This CDR3 comprises 14 residues.

The gene calls are TRBV11-2 and TRBJ2-2; D perhaps matches TRBD2 (6 bases). Between the trimmed V and J ends, which lost 5 bases and 4 bases, there was a span of 11 bases. The CDR3 totals 14 residues. Looked up from germline, CDR1 is SGHAT and CDR2 is FQNNGV. The CDR3 protein is CASSPQGGTGELFF. Written as DNA, the CDR3 is TGTGCCAGCAGCCCGCAGGGAGGCACCGGGGAGCTGTTTTTT. The entire variable domain, with the rest obtained from reference TRBV11-2 and TRBJ2-2, is as follows: EAGVAQSPRYKIIEKRQSVAFWCNPISGHATLYWYQQILGQGPKLLIQFQNNGVVDDSQLPKDRFSAERLKGVDSTLKIQPAKLEDSAVYLCASSPQGGTGELFFGEGSRLTVL.

The genes are TRBV2 and TRBJ1-1, with 7 nucleotides matching TRBD1. The CDR3 is 11 amino acids. V was clipped by 6 bases and J by 7 bases; unmatched bases: 2. The germline gives CDR1 SNHLY, CDR2 FYNNEI. Here the CDR3 reads CASRGDSEAFF. The CDR3 DNA sequence: TGTGCCAGCAGGGGGGACAGTGAAGCTTTCTTT.

This chain connects TRBV9 to TRBJ2-1; 11 bases align to TRBD2. The germline V gene has CDR1 SGDLS and CDR2 YYNGEE. The CDR3 is 16 amino acids. V lost 0 bases and J lost 1; bases outside the gene matches: 0. CDR3 region: CASSVGTSGSYNEQFF. Written as DNA, the CDR3 is TGTGCCAGCAGCGTAGGGACTAGCGGGTCCTACAATGAGCAGTTCTTC.

This rearrangement joins TRBV3-1 (or the pseudogene TRBV3-2) to TRBJ2-3; TRBD2 matches at 8 bases. Germline-derived CDR1 and CDR2 are LGHDT and YNNKEL (reference sequence). The CDR3 runs 15 residues. V lost 4 bases, J lost 4 bases, and 7 bases stayed unmatched. CDR3 nucleotide sequence: TGTGCCAGCAGCCGCGGGAGGACTAGATCAGATACGCAGTATTTT. This gives the protein CASSRGRTRSDTQYF.

J is TRBJ2-2 and V is TRBV5-5; weak D call: TRBD1 (5 bases). Per germline, CDR1 SGHKS and CDR2 YYEKEE (reference sequence). The CDR3 contains 13 residues. V was trimmed by 5 bases and J by 5 bases, leaving 10 bases between them. The CDR3 sequence is CASSRAGTGELFF. In nucleotides, the CDR3 is TGTGCCAGCAGTCGGGCAGGGACCGGGGAGCTGTTTTTT.

This clone was detected once. The V gene is TRBV28, the J gene TRBJ2-5; 10 bases line up with TRBD2. Germline trimming cut 6 bases from V and 5 bases from J; bases unmatched to any gene: 12. CDR1 is MDHEN, CDR2 SYDVKM, per germline. The CDR3 has 16 residues. CDR3 region: CASSFGVAGGRETQYF. The CDR3 DNA sequence: TGTGCCAGCAGCTTCGGGGTAGCGGGGGGAAGGGAGACCCAGTACTTC.

This rearrangement joins TRBV12-3 or TRBV12-4 to TRBJ2-7; tentative D call: TRBD1 (6 bases). The germline V and J ends were trimmed by 10 bases and 2 bases, with 15 bases remaining between them. This CDR3 has 13 residues. CDR3 sequence: CATSPRQAYEQYF. CDR3 nucleotide sequence: TGTGCCACCTCACCCCGACAGGCCTACGAGCAGTACTTC.

The chain employs TRBV23-1 and TRBJ1-4; 9 bases match TRBD1. TRBV23-1 is given ORF status, its function remaining uncertain. The CDR3 totals 14 residues. V was pared by 11 bases and J by 3 bases, with 7 bases of the junction left unmatched. Here the CDR3 DNA reads TGCGCCGAAACAGGGGGCTGCGCTAATGAAAAACTGTTTTTT. As protein: CAETGGCANEKLFF.

The chain is built from TRBV24-1 and TRBJ2-3; 7 nucleotides align to TRBD1. Germline-derived CDR1 and CDR2 are KGHDR and SFDVKD. The length of the CDR3 is 16 residues. The ends lost 5 bases at V and 3 bases at J; junction bases unmatched: 10. The CDR3 is CATSVGRQGETDTQYF. The CDR3, as DNA: TGTGCCACCAGTGTGGGAAGACAGGGTGAAACAGATACGCAGTATTTT.

In its sample, this clone was seen many times. V usage is TRBV6-5 and J usage is TRBJ2-2; D ambiguous. CDR1 is MNHEY, CDR2 SVGAGI, per germline. This CDR3 spans 15 amino acids. Deletions cut 2 bases from V and 3 bases from J, with 10 bases between. The CDR3 DNA reads as TGTGCCAGCAGTTACCAGCCCCGGGACACCGGGGAGCTGTTTTTT. This gives the protein CASSYQPRDTGELFF.

This clone was recorded a few times. This chain joins TRBV19 and TRBJ1-6, with D possibly being TRBD1 (6 bases). The germline V and J ends were trimmed by 6 bases and 5 bases, with 11 bases remaining between them. Germline V gene data show CDR1 as LNHDA and CDR2 as SQIVND (reference sequence). The CDR3 is 14 amino acids. The CDR3 bases are TGTGCCAGTAGGCCGGGACAAAATAATTCACCCCTCCACTTT. The encoded protein is CASRPGQNNSPLHF.

The rearrangement uses TRBV2 and TRBJ2-1; TRBD1 agrees at 7 bases. Trimming cost V 4 bases and J 0 bases; bases outside gene matches: 6. The CDR3 has 16 amino acids. Germline CDR1 and CDR2: SNHLY and FYNNEI. CDR3 in amino acids: CASSGGQLSSYNEQFF. CDR3 in DNA: TGTGCCAGCAGTGGGGGACAGTTGAGCTCCTACAATGAGCAGTTCTTC.